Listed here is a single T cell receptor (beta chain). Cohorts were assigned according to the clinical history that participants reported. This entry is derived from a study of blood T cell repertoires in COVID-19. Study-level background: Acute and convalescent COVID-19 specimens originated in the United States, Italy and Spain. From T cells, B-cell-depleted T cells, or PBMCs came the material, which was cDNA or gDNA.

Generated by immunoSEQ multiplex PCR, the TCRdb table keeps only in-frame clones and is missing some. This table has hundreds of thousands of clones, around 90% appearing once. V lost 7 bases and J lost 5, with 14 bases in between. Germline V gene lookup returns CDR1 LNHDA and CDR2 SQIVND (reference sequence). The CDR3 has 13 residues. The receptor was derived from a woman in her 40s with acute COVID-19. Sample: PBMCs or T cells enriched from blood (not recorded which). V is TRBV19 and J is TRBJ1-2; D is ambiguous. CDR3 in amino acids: CASIGPDEYGYTF. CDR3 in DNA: TGTGCCAGTATTGGGCCCGATGAGTATGGCTACACCTTC.